The sequence of this T cell receptor (beta chain) was determined in a study of regulatory T cells in long-lasting Graves disease. This clonotype has a count of ten or more. V lost 0 bases to trimming and J lost 0 bases, with 12 bases between them. CDR1 and CDR2 (germline): MNHNY, SVGAGI (reference sequence). The CDR3 totals 16 residues. HTBI primers from iRepertoire and Arm-PCR of CDR3 regions yielded the TCR beta libraries. TCRdb processed the multiplex PCR reads anew with MiXCR; each CDR3 protein has one entry. The sample yields about 430,000 distinct CDR3 sequences, 20% to 25% seen once. This sample's time point: persistent/refractory GD, antithyroid drugs over 5 years with positive TRAb. Researchers made the TCR library from RNA that was extracted from PBMCs.

The chain joins TRBV6-6 to TRBJ2-7; D possibly corresponds to TRBD2 (5 bases). This TCR was sampled from a female donor with Graves disease. The sequencing here drew on peripheral blood mononuclear cells (PBMCs), taken when the disease was refractory, from a patient treated with antithyroid drugs. The DNA for the CDR3 is TGTGCCAGCAGTTACTCGATGGACTTTCACTCCTACGAGCAGTACTTC. It codes for CASSYSMDFHSYEQYF.